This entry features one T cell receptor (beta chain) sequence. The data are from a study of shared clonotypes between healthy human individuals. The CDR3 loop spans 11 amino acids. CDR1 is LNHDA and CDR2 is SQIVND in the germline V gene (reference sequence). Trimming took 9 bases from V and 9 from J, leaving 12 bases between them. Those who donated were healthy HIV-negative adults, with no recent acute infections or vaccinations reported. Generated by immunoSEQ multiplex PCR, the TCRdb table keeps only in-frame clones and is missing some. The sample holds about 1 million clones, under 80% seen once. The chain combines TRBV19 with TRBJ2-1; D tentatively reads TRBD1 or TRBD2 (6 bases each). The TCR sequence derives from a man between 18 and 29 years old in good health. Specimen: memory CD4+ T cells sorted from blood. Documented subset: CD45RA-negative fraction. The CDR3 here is CASRLGGEQFF. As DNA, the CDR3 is TGTGCCAGCAGACTAGGGGGTGAGCAGTTCTTC. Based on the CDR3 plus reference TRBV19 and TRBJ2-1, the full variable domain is DGGITQSPKYLFRKEGQNVTLSCEQNLNHDAMYWYRQDPGQGLRLIYYSQIVNDFQKGDIAEGYSVSREKKESFPLTVTSAQKNPTAFYLCASRLGGEQFFGPGTRLTVL.